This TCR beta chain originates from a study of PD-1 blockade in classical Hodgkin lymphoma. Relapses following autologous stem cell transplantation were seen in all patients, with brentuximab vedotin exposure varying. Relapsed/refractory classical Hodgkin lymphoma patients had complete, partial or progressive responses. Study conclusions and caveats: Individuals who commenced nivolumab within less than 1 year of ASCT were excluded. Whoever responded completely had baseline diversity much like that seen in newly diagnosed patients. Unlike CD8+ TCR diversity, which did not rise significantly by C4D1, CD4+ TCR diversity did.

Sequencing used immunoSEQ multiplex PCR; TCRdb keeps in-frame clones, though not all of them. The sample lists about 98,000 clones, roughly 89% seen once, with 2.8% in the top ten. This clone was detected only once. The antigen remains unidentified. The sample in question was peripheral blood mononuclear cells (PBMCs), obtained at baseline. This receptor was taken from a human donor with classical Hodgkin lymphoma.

DNA of the CDR3: TGTGCCACCAGCAGAGGGGGCGGGTCGAAATTAAGCAATCAGCCCCAGCATTTT. As protein: CATSRGGGSKLSNQPQHF. V usage is TRBV15 and J usage is TRBJ1-5; weak D call: TRBD1 (5 bases). The V gene lost 1 base and the J gene lost 1 base, with 17 bases spanning the gap. The V gene's germline CDR1 is LNHNV and CDR2 YYDKDF (reference sequence). The CDR3 is 18 residues long.